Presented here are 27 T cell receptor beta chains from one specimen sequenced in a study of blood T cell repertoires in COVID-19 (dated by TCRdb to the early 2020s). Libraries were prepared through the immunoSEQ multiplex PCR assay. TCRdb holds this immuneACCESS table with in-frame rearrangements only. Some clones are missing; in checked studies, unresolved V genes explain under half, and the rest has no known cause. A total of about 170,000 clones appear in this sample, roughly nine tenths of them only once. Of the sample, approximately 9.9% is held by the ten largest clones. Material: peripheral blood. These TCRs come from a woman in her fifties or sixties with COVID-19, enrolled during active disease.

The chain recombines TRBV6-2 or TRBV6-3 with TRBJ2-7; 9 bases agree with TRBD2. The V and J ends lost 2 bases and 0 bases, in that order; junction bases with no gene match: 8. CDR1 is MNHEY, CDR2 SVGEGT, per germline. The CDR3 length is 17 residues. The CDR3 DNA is TGTGCCAGCAGTTACCCCGTGTTAGCGGGAGCCTCCTACGAGCAGTACTTC. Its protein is CASSYPVLAGASYEQYF.

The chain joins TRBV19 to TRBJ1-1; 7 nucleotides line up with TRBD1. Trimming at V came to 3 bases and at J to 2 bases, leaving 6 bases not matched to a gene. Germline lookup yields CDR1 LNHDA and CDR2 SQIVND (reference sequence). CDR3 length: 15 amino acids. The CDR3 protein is CASSITGVPNTEAFF. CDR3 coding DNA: TGTGCCAGTAGTATTACAGGGGTCCCTAACACTGAAGCTTTCTTT. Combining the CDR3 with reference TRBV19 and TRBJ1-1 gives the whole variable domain DGGITQSPKYLFRKEGQNVTLSCEQNLNHDAMYWYRQDPGQGLRLIYYSQIVNDFQKGDIAEGYSVSREKKESFPLTVTSAQKNPTAFYLCASSITGVPNTEAFFGQGTRLTVV.

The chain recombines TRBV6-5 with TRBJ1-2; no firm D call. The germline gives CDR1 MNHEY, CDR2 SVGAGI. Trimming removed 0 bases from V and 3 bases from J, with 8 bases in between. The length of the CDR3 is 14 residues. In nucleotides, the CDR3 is TGTGCCAGCAGTTACTCTCCGCAGTACTATGGCTACACCTTC. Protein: CASSYSPQYYGYTF.

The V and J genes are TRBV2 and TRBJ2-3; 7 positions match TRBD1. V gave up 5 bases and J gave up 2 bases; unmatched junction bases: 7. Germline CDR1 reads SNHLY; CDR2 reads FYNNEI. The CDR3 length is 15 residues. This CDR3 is CASSTTGVVTDTQYF. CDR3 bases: TGTGCCAGCAGTACCACAGGGGTAGTCACAGATACGCAGTATTTT.

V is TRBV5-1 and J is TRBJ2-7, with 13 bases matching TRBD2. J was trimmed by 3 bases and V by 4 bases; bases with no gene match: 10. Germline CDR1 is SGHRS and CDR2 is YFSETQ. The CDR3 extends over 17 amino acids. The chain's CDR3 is CASSRTSGRTARYEQYF. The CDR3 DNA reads TGCGCCAGCAGCCGGACTAGCGGGAGAACAGCGCGCTACGAGCAGTACTTC.

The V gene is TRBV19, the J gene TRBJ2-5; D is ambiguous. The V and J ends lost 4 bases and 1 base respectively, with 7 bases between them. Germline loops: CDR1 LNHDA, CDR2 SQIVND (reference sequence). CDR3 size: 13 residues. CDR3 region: CASSTQLQETQYF. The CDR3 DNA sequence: TGTGCCAGTAGTACCCAACTCCAAGAGACCCAGTACTTC.

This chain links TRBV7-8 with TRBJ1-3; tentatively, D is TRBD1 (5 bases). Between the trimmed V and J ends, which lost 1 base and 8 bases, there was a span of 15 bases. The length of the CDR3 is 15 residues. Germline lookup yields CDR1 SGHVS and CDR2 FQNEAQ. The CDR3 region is CASSLVAGRGDTIYF. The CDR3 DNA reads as TGTGCCAGCAGCTTAGTAGCAGGGAGGGGAGACACCATATATTTT.

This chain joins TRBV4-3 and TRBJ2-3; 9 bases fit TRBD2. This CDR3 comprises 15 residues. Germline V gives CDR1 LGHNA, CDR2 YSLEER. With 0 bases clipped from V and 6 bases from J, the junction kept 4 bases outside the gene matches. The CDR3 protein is CASSQEIAGVDTQYF. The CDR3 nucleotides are TGCGCCAGCAGCCAAGAGATAGCGGGAGTGGATACGCAGTATTTT.

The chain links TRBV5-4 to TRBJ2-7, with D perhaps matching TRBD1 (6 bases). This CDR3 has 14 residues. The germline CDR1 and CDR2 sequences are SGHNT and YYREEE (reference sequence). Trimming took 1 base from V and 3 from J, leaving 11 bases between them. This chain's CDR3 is CASSLNTGYYEQYF. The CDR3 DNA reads TGTGCCAGCAGCTTGAATACAGGGTACTACGAGCAGTACTTC.

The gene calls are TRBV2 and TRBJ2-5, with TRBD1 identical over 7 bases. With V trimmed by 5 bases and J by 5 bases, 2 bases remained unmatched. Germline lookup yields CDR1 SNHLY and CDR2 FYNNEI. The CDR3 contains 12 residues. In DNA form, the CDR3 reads TGTGCCAGCAGTATACAGGGGGAGACCCAGTACTTC. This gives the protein CASSIQGETQYF.

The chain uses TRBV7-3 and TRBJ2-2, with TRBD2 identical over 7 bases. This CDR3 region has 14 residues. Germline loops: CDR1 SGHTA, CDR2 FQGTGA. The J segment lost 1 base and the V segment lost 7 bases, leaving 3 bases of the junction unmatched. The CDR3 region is CASNAGENTGELFF. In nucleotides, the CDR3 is TGTGCCAGCAACGCGGGAGAGAACACCGGGGAGCTGTTTTTT.

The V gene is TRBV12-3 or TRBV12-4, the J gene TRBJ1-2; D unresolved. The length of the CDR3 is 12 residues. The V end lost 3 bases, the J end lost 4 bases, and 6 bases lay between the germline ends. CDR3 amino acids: CASSLEGYGYTF. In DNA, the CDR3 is TGTGCCAGCAGTTTGGAGGGCTATGGCTACACCTTC.

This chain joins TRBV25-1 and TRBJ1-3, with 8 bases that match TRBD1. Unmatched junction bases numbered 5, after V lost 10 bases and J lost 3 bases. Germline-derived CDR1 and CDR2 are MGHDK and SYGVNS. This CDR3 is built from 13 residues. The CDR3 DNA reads TGTGCCACCAAGACAGGGGTTGGAAACACCATATATTTT. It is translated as CATKTGVGNTIYF.

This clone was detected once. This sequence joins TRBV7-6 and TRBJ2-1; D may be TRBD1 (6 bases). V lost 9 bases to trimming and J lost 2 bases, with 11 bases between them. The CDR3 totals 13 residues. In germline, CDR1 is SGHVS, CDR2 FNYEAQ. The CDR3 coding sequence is TGTGCCAGTTCGGGGACACCCTACAATGAGCAGTTCTTC. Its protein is CASSGTPYNEQFF.

The CDR3 reads CASSFGLAGVNEQFF. The CDR3 DNA reads as TGTGCCAGCAGTTTCGGGCTAGCGGGAGTCAATGAGCAGTTCTTC. V is TRBV6-2 or TRBV6-3 and J is TRBJ2-1; 10 nucleotides align to TRBD2. This CDR3 spans 15 amino acids. Germline V CDR1 and CDR2: MNHEY, SVGEGT. V lost 4 bases and J lost 6; bases outside the gene matches: 6.

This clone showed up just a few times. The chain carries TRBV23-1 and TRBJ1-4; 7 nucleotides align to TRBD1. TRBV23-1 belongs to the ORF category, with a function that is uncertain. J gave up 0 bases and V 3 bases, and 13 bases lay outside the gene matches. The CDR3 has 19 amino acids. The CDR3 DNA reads TGCGCCAGCAGTCACCGGAAAGGACAGGACGACGCAACTAATGAAAAACTGTTTTTT. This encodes CASSHRKGQDDATNEKLFF.

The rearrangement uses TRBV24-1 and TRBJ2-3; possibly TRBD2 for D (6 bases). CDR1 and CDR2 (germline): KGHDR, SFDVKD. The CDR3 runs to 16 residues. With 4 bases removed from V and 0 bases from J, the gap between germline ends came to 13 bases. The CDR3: CATSEPVGLSTDTQYF. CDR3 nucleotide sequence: TGTGCCACCAGTGAACCCGTGGGACTGAGCACAGATACGCAGTATTTT.

This CDR3 reads CASSPRVRLSTTEAFF. Written as DNA, the CDR3 is TGCGCCAGCAGCCCCAGGGTACGTTTATCTACCACTGAAGCTTTCTTT. The V gene is TRBV5-1, the J gene TRBJ1-1; maybe TRBD1 (5 bases). Germline lookup yields CDR1 SGHRS and CDR2 YFSETQ. Trimming pared 4 bases from V and 4 bases from J, leaving 20 bases between. The CDR3 extends over 16 amino acids.

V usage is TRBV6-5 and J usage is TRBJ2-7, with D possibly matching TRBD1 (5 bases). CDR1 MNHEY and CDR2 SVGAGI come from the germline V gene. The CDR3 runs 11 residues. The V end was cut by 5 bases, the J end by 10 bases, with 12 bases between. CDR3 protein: CASSNQGNQYF. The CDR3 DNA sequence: TGTGCCAGCAGTAACCAGGGAAACCAGTACTTC.

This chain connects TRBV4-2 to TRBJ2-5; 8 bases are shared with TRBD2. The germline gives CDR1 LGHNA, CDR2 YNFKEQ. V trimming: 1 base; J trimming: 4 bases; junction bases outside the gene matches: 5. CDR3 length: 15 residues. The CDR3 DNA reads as TGTGCCAGCAGCCAAGCGGGAGGGCCCCTAGAGACCCAGTACTTC. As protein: CASSQAGGPLETQYF.

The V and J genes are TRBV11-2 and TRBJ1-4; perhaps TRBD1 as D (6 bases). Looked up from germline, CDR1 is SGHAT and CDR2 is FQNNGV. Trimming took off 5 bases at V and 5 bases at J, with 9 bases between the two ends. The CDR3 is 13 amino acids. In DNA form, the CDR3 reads TGTGCCAGCAGCCAAGGACAGAATGAAAAACTGTTTTTT. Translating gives CASSQGQNEKLFF.

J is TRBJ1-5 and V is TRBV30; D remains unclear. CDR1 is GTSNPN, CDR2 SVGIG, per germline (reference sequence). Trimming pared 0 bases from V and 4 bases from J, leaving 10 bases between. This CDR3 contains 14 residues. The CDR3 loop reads CAWSVHRGNQPQHF. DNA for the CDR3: TGTGCCTGGAGTGTACACCGCGGTAATCAGCCCCAGCATTTT.

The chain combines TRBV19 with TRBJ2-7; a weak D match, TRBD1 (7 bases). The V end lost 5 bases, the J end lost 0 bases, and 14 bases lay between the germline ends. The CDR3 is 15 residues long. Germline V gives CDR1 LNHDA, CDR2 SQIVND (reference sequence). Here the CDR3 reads CASSWAGGSSYEQYF. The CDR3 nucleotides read TGTGCCAGTAGTTGGGCAGGGGGGAGCTCCTACGAGCAGTACTTC.

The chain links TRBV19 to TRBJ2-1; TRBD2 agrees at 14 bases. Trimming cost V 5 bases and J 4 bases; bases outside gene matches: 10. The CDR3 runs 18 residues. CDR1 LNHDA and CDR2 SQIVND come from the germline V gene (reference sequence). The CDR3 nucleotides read TGTGCCAGTAGTCTGGGGACTAGCGGGAGAATTGGATACAATGAGCAGTTCTTC. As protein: CASSLGTSGRIGYNEQFF.

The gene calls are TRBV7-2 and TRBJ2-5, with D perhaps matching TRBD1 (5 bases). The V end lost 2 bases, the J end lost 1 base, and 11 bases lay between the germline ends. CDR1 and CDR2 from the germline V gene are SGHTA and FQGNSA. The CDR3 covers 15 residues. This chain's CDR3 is CASSLTTATQETQYF. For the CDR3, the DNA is TGTGCCAGCAGCTTAACGACAGCTACCCAAGAGACCCAGTACTTC. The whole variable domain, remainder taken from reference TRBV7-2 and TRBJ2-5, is GAGVSQSPSNKVTEKGKDVELRCDPISGHTALYWYRQSLGQGLEFLIYFQGNSAPDKSGLPSDRFSAERTGGSVSTLTIQRTQQEDSAVYLCASSLTTATQETQYFGPGTRLLVL.

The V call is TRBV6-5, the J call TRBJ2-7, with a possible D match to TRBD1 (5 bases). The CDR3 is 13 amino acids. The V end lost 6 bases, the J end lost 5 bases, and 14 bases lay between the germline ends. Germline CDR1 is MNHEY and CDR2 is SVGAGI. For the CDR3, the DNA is TGTGCCAGCAGACACACGTCCAGGGACGAGCAGTACTTC. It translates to CASRHTSRDEQYF.

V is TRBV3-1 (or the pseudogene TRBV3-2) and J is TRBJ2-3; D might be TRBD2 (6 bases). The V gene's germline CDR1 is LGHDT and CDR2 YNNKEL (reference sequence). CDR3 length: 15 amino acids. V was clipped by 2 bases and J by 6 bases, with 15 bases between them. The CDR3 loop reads CASSQYTGLIDTQYF. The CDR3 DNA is TGTGCCAGCAGCCAATACACTGGACTAATCGATACGCAGTATTTT.